This is a list of T cell receptor beta chains from one sample in a study of blood T cell repertoires in COVID-19. The data were produced by immunoSEQ multiplex PCR, yet TCRdb's version contains in-frame clones alone and is incomplete. The profile shows roughly 38,000 clones, 85% of them singletons. The sample comprised peripheral blood. These receptors were collected from a human donor in a cohort sampled during active COVID-19. The CDR3 runs from the conserved cysteine through the conserved F or W. The order of the fields is J gene, D gene, V gene, clone size, CDR3 DNA, CDR3 protein. The D gene is left open where the match is weak. Only part of the rows carry a size: once, few, many, or a class if the clone is expanded.

>TRBJ1-5|.|TRBV7-2|few
TGTGCCAGCAGCTTAGACCCCGGTCCCAATCAGCCCCAGCATTTT
CASSLDPGPNQPQHF
>TRBJ1-2|TRBD1|TRBV7-6|.
TGTGCCAGCAGCTCTCCCGGGACAGGGATGTATGGCTACACCTTC
CASSSPGTGMYGYTF
>TRBJ1-1|TRBD1|TRBV6-2/TRBV6-3|.
TGTGCCAGCAGTAAAAGGACAGGGGCCAGTTCTCAAGCTTTCTTT
CASSKRTGASSQAFF
>TRBJ2-1|.|TRBV11-2|.
TGTGCCAGCAGCTTAGTTGGGAGTATTTCCTACAATGAGCAGTTCTTC
CASSLVGSISYNEQFF
>TRBJ1-2|.|TRBV4-2|.
TGTGCCAGCAGCCAAGAAACCTCCAGCGCCTATGGCTACACCTTC
CASSQETSSAYGYTF
>TRBJ2-2|TRBD1|TRBV6-6|.
TGTGCCAGCATAGGCTCCGGGACAGTTAACACCGGGGAGCTGTTTTTT
CASIGSGTVNTGELFF
>TRBJ1-2|TRBD1|TRBV5-8|.
TGTGCCAGCAGCCCGACAGGGCACTATGGCTACACCTTC
CASSPTGHYGYTF
>TRBJ2-7|TRBD2|TRBV3-1/TRBV3-2|.
TGTGCCAGCAGCCAAGAACCGGGAGGCTACGAGCAGTACTTC
CASSQEPGGYEQYF
>TRBJ2-5|.|TRBV18|once
TGTGCCAGCTCACCCTTTCTCGAGGGGGGGAAAGAGACCCAGTACTTC
CASSPFLEGGKETQYF
>TRBJ1-1|.|TRBV6-5|once
TGTGCCAGCAAGCCTAGCACTGAAGCTTTCTTT
CASKPSTEAFF
>TRBJ1-6|.|TRBV6-1|.
TGTGCCAGCAGTGAAAAGGGGGTCTTTAATTCACCCCTCCACTTT
CASSEKGVFNSPLHF
>TRBJ1-2|.|TRBV30|.
TGTGCCTGGAGTCGGGAGAAGATCTATGGCTACACCTTC
CAWSREKIYGYTF
>TRBJ1-1|.|TRBV7-8|.
TGTGCCAGCAGACAGGGCGAGGGCACTGAAGCTTTCTTT
CASRQGEGTEAFF
>TRBJ2-5|.|TRBV2|.
TGTGCCAGCAGCGGGTACCAAGAGACCCAGTACTTC
CASSGYQETQYF
>TRBJ1-2|TRBD1|TRBV19|.
TGTGCCAGTAGTCTCACGGACAGGGGGCTTGGCTACACCTTC
CASSLTDRGLGYTF
>TRBJ1-5|.|TRBV15|.
TGTGCCACCAGCAGAGGGCAGGGGTATCAGCCCCAGCATTTT
CATSRGQGYQPQHF
>TRBJ2-5|.|TRBV5-1|.
TGCGCCAGCAGCTCAACCCAGGAGACCCAGTACTTC
CASSSTQETQYF
>TRBJ2-3|.|TRBV5-4|.
TGTGCCAGCAGCTTTACAGGCACAGATACGCAGTATTTT
CASSFTGTDTQYF